The clone carrying this T cell receptor (beta chain) was observed a handful of times. Antigen unknown. Newly diagnosed hyperthyroidism, duration under 2 months, in patients aged 18 to 65. PBMCs were sourced from more than 9 ml fresh peripheral blood. V was pared by 2 bases and J by 7 bases, with 17 bases between. Germline V CDR1 and CDR2: SGHTA, FQGTGA. The CDR3 loop spans 15 amino acids. The sample is drawn from a study of T cells in Graves' hyperthyroidism and ophthalmopathy. The study's findings and limits: Blood also showed most of the thyroid clonotypes that were expanded above 0.001.

The investigators amplified TCR beta CDR3 regions from RNA transcripts. Carried out on the TCR CDR3, a first-round RT-PCR used the HTBI primer set. TCRdb reprocessed the multiplex PCR reads with MiXCR, giving one entry per CDR3 protein. This table has fewer than 400,000 distinct CDR3 sequences, 16% appearing once. Sequences were obtained from blood. The rearrangement uses TRBV7-3 and TRBJ1-2; a weak D match, TRBD1 (5 bases). The sequence was obtained from a man aged 25 to 40 with Graves' hyperthyroidism. CDR3 protein: CASSLDMVGDPGYTF. DNA for the CDR3: TGTGCCAGCAGCTTAGACATGGTGGGGGATCCTGGCTACACCTTC.